The sequence of this TCR beta chain was determined in a study of Ad26.COV2.S vaccination and SARS-CoV-2 variants. Across the whole study: Each vaccinee took Ad26.COV2.S intramuscularly, once or twice 56 days apart.

Treatment noted: about 20 received Ad26.COV2.S at low or high dose, single or two shots; about 5 received placebo; per-sample allocation not given. Day 63 following the first vaccine or placebo injection was when the samples were taken. Here immunoSEQ multiplex PCR was the method, and the copy in TCRdb shows in-frame clones only, minus some. This table has some 350,000 clones, roughly 84% appearing once. Germline CDR1 and CDR2: LNHDA and SQIVND (reference sequence). V was trimmed by 6 bases and J by 2 bases, leaving 17 bases between them. This CDR3 has 16 residues. This TCR was sampled from a person aged 18-60 years who received the Ad26.COV2.S COVID-19 vaccine or a placebo. This sequence joins TRBV19 and TRBJ1-5; no firm D call. Sequencing was performed on peripheral blood, taken in a trial of Ad26.COV2.S vaccine versus placebo. CDR3 nucleotides: TGTGCCAGTAGCACCCGTGACGGGATCGGCAATCAGCCCCAGCATTTT. This codes for CASSTRDGIGNQPQHF.